The 32 T cell receptor beta chains below were found in one sample sequenced in a study of shared clonotypes between healthy human individuals. Sequencing was performed with immunoSEQ multiplex PCR; in TCRdb, only in-frame clones are kept and a portion is missing. The sample lists under 650,000 clones, 90% to 96% seen once, with about 0.064% in the top ten. The sequenced sample consisted of naive CD4+ T cells sorted from blood. Subset reported: CD45RA+ positively selected. The source of these receptors is a woman aged 25 to 39 in good health.

This chain connects TRBV25-1 to TRBJ1-6; D gene unclear. CDR1 MGHDK and CDR2 SYGVNS come from the germline V gene. There are 15 residues in the CDR3. Deletions cut 3 bases from V and 3 bases from J, with 9 bases between. The CDR3 DNA is TGTGCCAGCAGTGATTGGCAGAGCTATAATTCACCCCTCCACTTT. Its protein is CASSDWQSYNSPLHF.

The chain couples TRBV10-3 to TRBJ2-7, with TRBD1 matching over 8 bases. The germline gives CDR1 ENHRY, CDR2 SYGVKD. V lost 10 bases, J lost 3 bases, and 5 bases stayed unmatched. This CDR3 contains 12 residues. The CDR3 loop is CATQGALYEQYF. The CDR3 DNA follows: TGTGCCACCCAGGGGGCCCTCTACGAGCAGTACTTC.

The chain has TRBV2 and TRBJ1-4; the D gene is possibly TRBD1 (5 bases). The V gene lost 6 bases and the J gene lost 7 bases, with 18 bases spanning the gap. Germline CDR1 reads SNHLY; CDR2 reads FYNNEI. The CDR3 is 15 residues long. The CDR3: CASSGDGARGEKLFF. In nucleotides, the CDR3 is TGTGCCAGCAGCGGAGACGGCGCAAGGGGTGAAAAACTGTTTTTT.

The chain joins TRBV7-2 to TRBJ2-1; D remains unclear. CDR1 and CDR2 from the germline V gene are SGHTA and FQGNSA. V lost 1 base to trimming and J lost 8 bases, with 12 bases between them. CDR3 length: 14 residues. CDR3 nucleotide sequence: TGTGCCAGCAGCTTAGGGATTAGCACTGATGAGCAGTTCTTC. Its protein product is CASSLGISTDEQFF.

This clone occurred once. The rearrangement links TRBV19 to TRBJ2-7, with 7 bases matching TRBD2. Germline loops: CDR1 LNHDA, CDR2 SQIVND (reference sequence). J was trimmed by 4 bases and V by 1 base; bases with no gene match: 7. This CDR3 is built from 15 residues. CDR3 amino acids: CASSIALGLGYEQYF. The CDR3 nucleotides are TGTGCCAGTAGTATAGCCCTCGGACTAGGTTACGAGCAGTACTTC.

The V gene is TRBV10-3, the J gene TRBJ2-7, with 11 bases aligning to TRBD2. Trimming cost V 7 bases and J 7 bases; bases outside gene matches: 3. The CDR3 totals 12 residues. In germline, CDR1 is ENHRY, CDR2 SYGVKD. In nucleotides, the CDR3 is TGTGCCATCAAACTAGCGGGAGAAGAGCAGTACTTC. Its translation is CAIKLAGEEQYF.

This rearrangement joins TRBV7-9 to TRBJ2-1, with D possibly being TRBD1 or TRBD2 (5 bases each). Germline CDR1 SEHNR, CDR2 FQNEAQ (reference sequence). Trimming shortened V by 5 bases and J by 9 bases, and 17 bases separated the two germline ends. The CDR3 sequence is 14 residues long. The CDR3 protein is CASSMGVTGSEQFF. CDR3 nucleotide sequence: TGTGCCAGCAGCATGGGGGTGACGGGGAGTGAGCAGTTCTTC.

The V gene is TRBV12-5, the J gene TRBJ2-3; 7 nucleotides align to TRBD2. The CDR3 sequence is 18 residues long. V trimming: 2 bases; J trimming: 5 bases; junction bases outside the gene matches: 16. Germline CDR1 LGHNT, CDR2 FRNRAP. CDR3 in amino acids: CASGLSQLEAGAGDTQYF. CDR3 DNA: TGTGCTAGTGGTTTGTCTCAACTAGAGGCGGGAGCGGGAGATACGCAGTATTTT. The full variable domain, rest sourced from reference TRBV12-5 and TRBJ2-3, is DARVTQTPRHKVTEMGQEVTMRCQPILGHNTVFWYRQTMMQGLELLAYFRNRAPLDDSGMPKDRFSAEMPDATLATLKIQPSEPRDSAVYFCASGLSQLEAGAGDTQYFGPGTRLTVL.

The V gene is TRBV7-2, the J gene TRBJ2-6, with 9 bases that match TRBD1. CDR3 length: 16 residues. V dropped 6 bases and J dropped 2; count of bases not matched to a gene: 5. Germline CDR1 is SGHTA and CDR2 is FQGNSA. The CDR3 region has the DNA TGTGCCAGCAGATATACAGGGGGCGCTGGGGCCAACGTCCTGACTTTC. This sequence encodes CASRYTGGAGANVLTF.

The chain has TRBV11-3 and TRBJ2-2, with 9 bases aligning to TRBD2. V lost 8 bases to trimming and J lost 10 bases; unmatched junction nucleotides: 8. CDR1 SGHNT and CDR2 YENEEA come from the germline V gene. The CDR3 runs 13 residues. The CDR3 bases are TGTGCCAGCGGTCTAGCGGGGCGGGAGGAGCTGTTTTTT. Amino acid sequence: CASGLAGREELFF.

The V and J genes are TRBV5-6 and TRBJ2-5, with D unclear. The CDR3 covers 14 residues. Germline V lookup: CDR1 SGHDT, CDR2 YYEEEE. V was shortened by 4 bases and J by 1 base, with 11 bases between the two germline ends. The CDR3 nucleotides are TGTGCCAGCAGCCAGGACGGTTCCCAAGAGACCCAGTACTTC. It translates to CASSQDGSQETQYF.

J is TRBJ1-1 and V is TRBV6-4; D not certain. CDR1 is MRHNA, CDR2 SNTAGT, per germline. The CDR3 is 10 amino acids. Deletions cut 0 bases from V and 9 bases from J, with 2 bases between. The CDR3 region has the DNA TGTGCCAGCAGTGACTCCAAAGCTTTCTTT. Amino acid sequence: CASSDSKAFF.

The rearrangement links TRBV7-7 to TRBJ2-2; 10 bases are shared with TRBD2. Germline V CDR1 and CDR2: SSHAT, FNYEAQ (reference sequence). J lost 5 bases, V lost 3 bases, and 3 bases had no gene match. This CDR3 has 15 residues. CDR3 region: CASSFLAGVTGELFF. The CDR3, as DNA: TGTGCCAGCAGCTTCCTAGCGGGAGTTACCGGGGAGCTGTTTTTT.

The CDR3 sequence: CASSSSPDGMTYEQYF. The CDR3 coding sequence is TGTGCCAGCAGCTCCTCCCCGGACGGTATGACCTACGAGCAGTACTTC. The chain is built from TRBV5-4 and TRBJ2-7; D is uncertain. The CDR3 totals 16 residues. Trimming stripped 3 bases from V and 2 bases from J, with 18 bases between. CDR1 and CDR2 (germline): SGHNT, YYREEE (reference sequence).

The chain is built from TRBV11-1 and TRBJ2-3; a possible D gene is TRBD1 (6 bases). Germline-derived CDR1 and CDR2 are SGHAT and FQDESV (reference sequence). This CDR3 has 16 residues. Trimming cost V 5 bases and J 0 bases, with 15 bases left between them. Written as DNA, the CDR3 is TGTGCCAGCAGCATCGTACAGGGTTGGAGCACAGATACGCAGTATTTT. Encoded protein: CASSIVQGWSTDTQYF.

The chain uses TRBV29-1 and TRBJ2-1, with 11 bases matching TRBD2. Germline V gene sequence: CDR1 SQVTM, CDR2 ANQGSEA. The J segment lost 6 bases and the V segment lost 6 bases, leaving 4 bases of the junction unmatched. This CDR3 spans 13 amino acids. DNA for the CDR3: TGCAGCGTGCGTACTAGCGGGAGCAATGAGCAGTTCTTC. Protein: CSVRTSGSNEQFF.

CDR3 residues: CASSEGVRGNEKLFF. The CDR3 bases are TGTGCCAGCAGTGAAGGGGTTAGGGGTAATGAAAAACTGTTTTTT. The chain recombines TRBV6-1 with TRBJ1-4; a possible D gene is TRBD1 (5 bases). V was shortened by 1 base and J by 4 bases, with 10 bases between the two germline ends. Germline CDR1 reads MNHNS; CDR2 reads SASEGT. The CDR3 has 15 residues.

This sequence joins TRBV11-3 and TRBJ2-1; TRBD2 aligns across 16 bases. Germline assignment: CDR1 SGHNT and CDR2 YENEEA. This CDR3 comprises 19 residues. After removal of 2 bases from V and 2 bases from J, the junction contained 6 bases not matched to a gene. DNA of the CDR3: TGTGCCAGCAGCTTAACCCCCGGGACTAGCGGGGGGGCCTACAATGAGCAGTTCTTC. As protein: CASSLTPGTSGGAYNEQFF.

The CDR3 protein is CASSRTSGSYYEQYF. As DNA, the CDR3 is TGTGCCAGCAGCCGCACTAGCGGGAGTTACTACGAGCAGTACTTC. This rearrangement joins TRBV7-9 to TRBJ2-7; TRBD2 matches 11 bases. The CDR3 has 15 amino acids. Germline trimming cut 5 bases from V and 3 bases from J; bases unmatched to any gene: 6. Germline CDR1 is SEHNR and CDR2 is FQNEAQ (reference sequence).

This chain links TRBV5-1 with TRBJ1-4; 10 bases are shared with TRBD1. V shed 1 base and J 5 bases; nucleotides not matched to a gene: 2. CDR3 size: 15 residues. Germline V gene lookup returns CDR1 SGHRS and CDR2 YFSETQ. CDR3 amino acids: CASSLRTGGNEKLFF. The CDR3 nucleotides are TGCGCCAGCAGCTTGAGGACAGGGGGGAATGAAAAACTGTTTTTT.

The chain uses TRBV6-5 and TRBJ1-1; D gene uncertain. Per the germline V gene, CDR1 is MNHEY and CDR2 is SVGAGI. The CDR3 consists of 14 residues. V lost 0 bases and J 6 bases, leaving 11 bases between the germline ends. CDR3 protein: CASSYSIGGPEAFF. In nucleotides, the CDR3 is TGTGCCAGCAGTTACTCTATAGGCGGACCTGAAGCTTTCTTT.

J is TRBJ1-3 and V is TRBV28; D unclear. V lost 6 bases to trimming and J lost 4 bases, with 16 bases between them. The CDR3 covers 15 residues. Germline lookup yields CDR1 MDHEN and CDR2 SYDVKM. The CDR3 region is CASRDLPHPGNTIYF. The CDR3 coding sequence is TGTGCCAGCAGGGACCTCCCTCATCCGGGAAACACCATATATTTT.

The V gene is TRBV5-1, the J gene TRBJ2-2; D is possibly TRBD2 (5 bases). This CDR3 is built from 16 residues. Germline values: CDR1 SGHRS, CDR2 YFSETQ. V dropped 0 bases and J dropped 6 bases, with 15 bases sitting between them. CDR3 DNA sequence: TGCGCCAGCAGCTTGGCCTTCGGGAAACGGCCCGGGGAGCTGTTTTTT. Protein product: CASSLAFGKRPGELFF.

The rearrangement joins TRBV27 to TRBJ2-3; TRBD2 aligns across 7 bases. The CDR3 covers 15 residues. Germline V gene sequence: CDR1 MNHEY, CDR2 SMNVEV (reference sequence). The V segment lost 6 bases and the J segment 2 bases; nucleotides outside the gene matches: 8. The CDR3 loop reads CASRPSLAVTDTQYF. In DNA, the CDR3 is TGTGCCAGCAGACCCTCCCTAGCGGTCACAGATACGCAGTATTTT.

As regards this clone: The junction and the germline gene differ at one end; a read error may be behind it. V and J are TRBV10-3 and TRBJ2-3, with no clear D. This CDR3 has 12 residues. The germline gives CDR1 ENHRY, CDR2 SYGVKD. CDR3 nucleotides: TGTGCCATCAATGAGGCTGGAGATACGCAGTATTTT. Translation: CAINEAGDTQYF.

The CDR3 bases are TGTGCCAGCAGTTACTCGACAGGGGCGGATGGCTACACCTTC. Protein product: CASSYSTGADGYTF. V is TRBV6-5 and J is TRBJ1-2; 8 bases map to TRBD1. The V segment lost 0 bases and the J segment 6 bases; nucleotides outside the gene matches: 3. Germline V gene lookup returns CDR1 MNHEY and CDR2 SVGAGI. CDR3 size: 14 residues.

J is TRBJ1-2 and V is TRBV2, with D possibly being TRBD1 (6 bases). The CDR3 spans 15 residues. V lost 5 bases and J lost 2, with 15 bases in between. Per germline, CDR1 SNHLY and CDR2 FYNNEI. The CDR3 loop is CASSPQGLANYGYTF. In DNA form, the CDR3 reads TGTGCCAGCAGTCCCCAGGGGCTAGCAAACTATGGCTACACCTTC.

V is TRBV5-1 and J is TRBJ2-7; weak D call: TRBD1 (6 bases). The germline V gene encodes CDR1 SGHRS and CDR2 YFSETQ. The V gene lost 0 bases and the J gene lost 1 base, with 14 bases spanning the gap. The CDR3 runs 16 residues. CDR3 sequence: CASSLDGTGPSYEQYF. The CDR3 bases are TGCGCCAGCAGCTTGGATGGTACAGGGCCTTCCTACGAGCAGTACTTC.

The CDR3 is CASSPSSGGSTGELFF. In DNA, the CDR3 is TGTGCCAGCTCACCGTCGAGCGGGGGTTCAACCGGGGAGCTGTTTTTT. The genes are TRBV18 and TRBJ2-2, with TRBD2 matching 8 bases. CDR1 KGHSH and CDR2 LQKENI come from the germline V gene. With V trimmed by 3 bases and J by 5 bases, 8 bases remained unmatched. There are 16 residues in the CDR3.

V gene TRBV6-5 combines with J gene TRBJ1-1, with no clear D. CDR3 size: 13 residues. CDR1 MNHEY and CDR2 SVGAGI come from the germline V gene. V was shortened by 5 bases and J by 0 bases, with 7 bases between the two germline ends. The DNA of the CDR3 is TGTGCCAGCAGTACGACATTGAACACTGAAGCTTTCTTT. As protein: CASSTTLNTEAFF.

The chain uses TRBV28 and TRBJ2-3, with D possibly being TRBD1 or TRBD2 (5 bases each). The CDR3 consists of 16 residues. Germline CDR1 reads MDHEN; CDR2 reads SYDVKM. V was clipped by 5 bases and J by 4 bases, with 19 bases between them. CDR3 bases: TGTGCCAGCAGTCCAACGAGGGGCGACGAAGCAGATACGCAGTATTTT. This encodes CASSPTRGDEADTQYF.

V and J are TRBV29-1 and TRBJ2-3; tentatively, D is TRBD1 (6 bases). With 2 bases removed from V and 3 bases from J, the gap between germline ends came to 12 bases. The CDR3 length is 14 residues. CDR1 and CDR2 from the germline V gene are SQVTM and ANQGSEA. The CDR3 nucleotides read TGCAGCGTTGAACACTGGACAGCTACAGATACGCAGTATTTT. It yields the protein CSVEHWTATDTQYF.